Following are 15 T cell receptor beta chains from one sample sequenced in a study of cytomegalovirus exposure and HLA in healthy donors (TCRdb year 2017). The library was made by the immunoSEQ multiplex PCR assay. The multiplex PCR relied on a mix of 60 forward primers for TCR Vbeta segments and 13 reverse primers for TCR Jbeta segments. Entries here come from immuneACCESS through TCRdb and include only in-frame sequences with V and J called. Some clones fail to appear in such tables; in the studies checked, an unresolved V gene covers under half of the shortfall, and the cause of the remainder is unknown. The sample has approximately 160,000 clones on record, 68% of them singletons. The ten most abundant clones make up roughly 2.7% of the sample. The specimen was PBMCs. These receptors were obtained from a woman aged 40 to 55 in good health and CMV-seropositive.

The chain couples TRBV19 to TRBJ2-3; 9 bases are shared with TRBD2. The CDR3 runs 15 residues. In germline, CDR1 is LNHDA, CDR2 SQIVND (reference sequence). V lost 5 bases to trimming and J lost 1 base; unmatched junction nucleotides: 4. CDR3 DNA sequence: TGTGCCAGTAGTGATAGCGGGGGAGGCACAGATACGCAGTATTTT. Amino acids: CASSDSGGGTDTQYF. Filled out from reference TRBV19 and TRBJ2-3, the complete variable domain reads DGGITQSPKYLFRKEGQNVTLSCEQNLNHDAMYWYRQDPGQGLRLIYYSQIVNDFQKGDIAEGYSVSREKKESFPLTVTSAQKNPTAFYLCASSDSGGGTDTQYFGPGTRLTVL.

This clone was observed a few times. The rearrangement links TRBV4-1 to TRBJ1-3; no clear D. V gave up 0 bases and J gave up 1 base, with 7 bases separating them. CDR1 and CDR2 from the germline V gene are MGHRA and YSYEKL. CDR3 length: 15 amino acids. For the CDR3, the DNA is TGCGCCAGCAGCCAAGAGGGCCGATCTGGAAACACCATATATTTT. It specifies CASSQEGRSGNTIYF.

The chain is built from TRBV2 and TRBJ2-3; TRBD2 matches 7 bases. CDR1 SNHLY and CDR2 FYNNEI come from the germline V gene. The CDR3 has 13 amino acids. Trimming removed 6 bases from V and 0 bases from J; junction bases left unmatched: 0. CDR3 DNA: TGTGCCAGCAGCGGGGGGAGCACAGATACGCAGTATTTT. Translating it yields CASSGGSTDTQYF.

The J gene is TRBJ2-3, the V gene TRBV7-2; 10 bases fit TRBD2. Trimming removed 5 bases from V and 2 bases from J; junction bases left unmatched: 7. The germline gives CDR1 SGHTA, CDR2 FQGNSA. This CDR3 comprises 16 residues. The CDR3 DNA follows: TGTGCCAGCAGCCTTGCGCTAGCGGGAGCCACAGATACGCAGTATTTT. It specifies CASSLALAGATDTQYF.

This clone was seen a few times. The gene calls are TRBV28 and TRBJ1-1; no firm D call. CDR3 length: 12 residues. V lost 3 bases, J lost 5 bases, and 7 bases lay in between. Germline CDR1 is MDHEN and CDR2 is SYDVKM. The CDR3 DNA reads as TGTGCCAGCAGTTTGGCGGGGACTGAAGCTTTCTTT. Residues: CASSLAGTEAFF.

This sequence joins TRBV18 and TRBJ2-5, with TRBD1 matching 7 bases. The CDR3 consists of 15 residues. Germline CDR1 is KGHSH and CDR2 is LQKENI. V gave up 4 bases and J gave up 0 bases; unmatched junction bases: 5. In DNA, the CDR3 is TGTGCCAGCTCACTTAACAGGGGAGACCAAGAGACCCAGTACTTC. This translates into CASSLNRGDQETQYF.

The chain employs TRBV7-2 and TRBJ1-2; tentative D call: TRBD1 (5 bases). This CDR3 region has 14 residues. V gave up 5 bases and J gave up 2 bases, with 12 bases separating them. Per the germline V gene, CDR1 is SGHTA and CDR2 is FQGNSA. Here the CDR3 reads CASSIWGENYGYTF. In nucleotides, the CDR3 is TGTGCCAGCAGCATCTGGGGGGAAAACTATGGCTACACCTTC.

The chain carries TRBV2 and TRBJ2-6; tentative D call: TRBD2 (5 bases). The V gene's germline CDR1 is SNHLY and CDR2 FYNNEI. This CDR3 is 14 amino acids long. Trimming removed 4 bases at V and 1 base at J, with 5 bases between. In DNA, the CDR3 is TGTGCCAGCAGTGCGGGGTCTGGGGCCAACGTCCTGACTTTC. Protein sequence: CASSAGSGANVLTF.

This clone appeared once. The chain combines TRBV6-5 with TRBJ2-7; perhaps TRBD2 as D (5 bases). V lost 0 bases and J 2 bases, leaving 11 bases between the germline ends. The CDR3 has 15 amino acids. Germline V gives CDR1 MNHEY, CDR2 SVGAGI. CDR3 protein: CASSYSLARAYEQYF. CDR3 nucleotide sequence: TGTGCCAGCAGTTACTCTCTAGCTCGTGCCTACGAGCAGTACTTC.

This clone was recorded a few times. The chain employs TRBV10-3 and TRBJ1-5; possibly TRBD1 for D (5 bases). The CDR3 is made up of 13 amino acids. Trimming removed 0 bases from V and 5 bases from J, with 5 bases in between. Germline V lookup: CDR1 ENHRY, CDR2 SYGVKD. The CDR3 coding sequence is TGTGCCATCAGTGAGTCCAGGGATCAGCCCCAGCATTTT. Translating it yields CAISESRDQPQHF.

A single count supports this clone. The chain combines TRBV28 with TRBJ2-7; 7 nucleotides align to TRBD1. CDR3 length: 15 amino acids. From germline, CDR1 is MDHEN and CDR2 SYDVKM. V was clipped by 6 bases and J by 3 bases; unmatched bases: 11. The CDR3 bases are TGTGCCAGCAGGGCGACAGGGTCGGAAAACTACGAGCAGTACTTC. It codes for CASRATGSENYEQYF.

The gene calls are TRBV28 and TRBJ1-1; a weak D match, TRBD1 (6 bases). Germline values: CDR1 MDHEN, CDR2 SYDVKM. V lost 2 bases and J 1 base, leaving 11 bases between the germline ends. The CDR3 consists of 15 residues. The DNA for the CDR3 is TGTGCCAGCAGTTTAGTACAGGGTACGAACACTGAAGCTTTCTTT. This gives the protein CASSLVQGTNTEAFF.

This clone was observed a single time. The genes are TRBV4-1 and TRBJ2-7, with D unclear. The CDR3 is made up of 14 amino acids. V was pared by 1 base and J by 1 base, with 8 bases between. The germline gives CDR1 MGHRA, CDR2 YSYEKL. The CDR3 region has the DNA TGCGCCAGCAGCCAAGTATCAGGTTCCTACGAGCAGTACTTC. It specifies CASSQVSGSYEQYF.

The gene calls are TRBV28 and TRBJ2-1, with TRBD2 identical over 12 bases. The CDR3 is made up of 15 amino acids. V shed 6 bases, J shed 5 bases, and the junction held 5 bases outside the gene matches. Germline V CDR1 and CDR2: MDHEN, SYDVKM. CDR3 nucleotide sequence: TGTGCCAGCAGCGAGCGGACTAGCGGGAACAATGAGCAGTTCTTC. Amino acids: CASSERTSGNNEQFF. Variable domain in full (rest from reference TRBV28 and TRBJ2-1): DVKVTQSSRYLVKRTGEKVFLECVQDMDHENMFWYRQDPGLGLRLIYFSYDVKMKEKGDIPEGYSVSREKKERFSLILESASTNQTSMYLCASSERTSGNNEQFFGPGTRLTVL.

The V and J genes are TRBV5-1 and TRBJ1-2, with a weak D call TRBD1 (5 bases). CDR3 length equals 14 residues. Trimming left V 4 bases short and J 4 bases short, with 14 bases between. Germline CDR1 reads SGHRS; CDR2 reads YFSETQ. The DNA of the CDR3 is TGCGCCAGCAGCATTGATGACAGAGGCTATGGCTACACCTTC. Encoded protein: CASSIDDRGYGYTF.